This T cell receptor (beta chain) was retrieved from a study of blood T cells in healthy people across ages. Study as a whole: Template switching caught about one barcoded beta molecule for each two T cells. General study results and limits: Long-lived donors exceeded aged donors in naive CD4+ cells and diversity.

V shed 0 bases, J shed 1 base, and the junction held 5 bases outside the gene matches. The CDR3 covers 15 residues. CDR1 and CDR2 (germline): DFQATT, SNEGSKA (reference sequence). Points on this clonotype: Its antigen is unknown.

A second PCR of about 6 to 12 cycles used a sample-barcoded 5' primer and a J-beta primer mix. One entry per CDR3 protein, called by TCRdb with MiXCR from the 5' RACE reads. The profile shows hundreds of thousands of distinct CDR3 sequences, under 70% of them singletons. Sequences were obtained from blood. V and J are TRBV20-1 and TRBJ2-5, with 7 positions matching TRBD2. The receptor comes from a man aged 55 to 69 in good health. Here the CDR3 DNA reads TGCAGTGCTAGAGAGGGAGGGGCACTCCAAGAGACCCAGTACTTC. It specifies CSAREGGALQETQYF.